What follows are 19 T cell receptor beta chains derived from one specimen sequenced in a study of T-cell memory formation after mild COVID-19. One entry per CDR3 protein, called by TCRdb with MiXCR from the 5' RACE reads. The sample records about 420,000 distinct CDR3 sequences, roughly a quarter being singletons. Sequencing used PBMCs or a T cell subset sorted from them (not recorded which). All receptors derive from an adult woman who had mild COVID-19 (a few samples of this study predate the infection). Cell type and time point are not known.

This clonotype was seen only a few times. The chain recombines TRBV6-6 with TRBJ2-7; 8 nucleotides line up with TRBD1. Germline V gene sequence: CDR1 MNHNY, CDR2 SVGAGI (reference sequence). After removal of 2 bases from V and 3 bases from J, the junction contained 6 bases not matched to a gene. The CDR3 runs 15 residues. The CDR3 region is CASSYTGTGYYEQYF. The CDR3, as DNA: TGTGCCAGCAGTTACACCGGGACAGGCTACTACGAGCAGTACTTC.

The chain couples TRBV7-6 to TRBJ2-1; 11 nucleotides align to TRBD2. The CDR3 extends over 16 amino acids. The germline V gene has CDR1 SGHVS and CDR2 FNYEAQ. The ends lost 1 base at V and 6 bases at J; junction bases unmatched: 5. The CDR3 sequence is CASSLGPSGGPNEQFF. The DNA for the CDR3 is TGTGCCAGCAGCTTAGGACCTAGCGGGGGGCCCAATGAGCAGTTCTTC.

V is TRBV12-3 or TRBV12-4 and J is TRBJ2-4; TRBD1 agrees at 10 bases. With V trimmed by 5 bases and J by 10 bases, 8 bases remained unmatched. The CDR3 sequence is 14 residues long. The CDR3 DNA reads TGTGCCAGCAGTAACCGGGACAGGGGAGTTATTCAGTACTTC. It encodes CASSNRDRGVIQYF.

This clonotype was detected only a few times. This chain joins TRBV7-2 and TRBJ2-1, with a possible D match to TRBD2 (7 bases). CDR3 length equals 16 residues. V gave up 5 bases and J gave up 5 bases, with 19 bases separating them. Germline V gene data show CDR1 as SGHTA and CDR2 as FQGNSA. In nucleotides, the CDR3 is TGTGCCAGCAGCCCCTGGGGGGGGCGCCTTGACAATGAGCAGTTCTTC. Protein: CASSPWGGRLDNEQFF.

The chain recombines TRBV5-6 with TRBJ1-2, with unresolved D. Trimming took 0 bases from V and 5 from J, leaving 5 bases between them. Germline loops: CDR1 SGHDT, CDR2 YYEEEE. The CDR3 runs to 12 residues. This CDR3 is CASSLAEYGYTF. The CDR3 DNA reads TGTGCCAGCAGCTTGGCCGAGTATGGCTACACCTTC.

This clonotype was picked up a small number of times. V gene TRBV7-9 combines with J gene TRBJ1-5, with D uncertain. The ends were cut back, 5 bases at V and 0 bases at J, with 11 bases in the middle. CDR1 SEHNR and CDR2 FQNEAQ come from the germline V gene (reference sequence). This CDR3 spans 15 amino acids. In DNA, the CDR3 is TGTGCCAGCAGCCGTGGAGAGTTTAGCAATCAGCCCCAGCATTTT. It specifies CASSRGEFSNQPQHF.

The rearrangement joins TRBV7-8 to TRBJ2-3; TRBD2 aligns across 10 bases. V gave up 5 bases and J gave up 4 bases; unmatched junction bases: 12. The CDR3 totals 17 residues. Germline CDR1 SGHVS, CDR2 FQNEAQ. This chain's CDR3 is CASSQLGAGGLADTQYF. CDR3 DNA: TGTGCCAGCAGCCAGCTTGGAGCGGGGGGGCTTGCAGATACGCAGTATTTT.

The chain has TRBV29-1 and TRBJ1-5; D possibly corresponds to TRBD1 (5 bases). V was shortened by 8 bases and J by 7 bases, with 27 bases between the two germline ends. Germline V gene data show CDR1 as SQVTM and CDR2 as ANQGSEA. This CDR3 is 16 amino acids long. The CDR3: CSPCLPGPPNRQPQHF. Written as DNA, the CDR3 is TGCAGCCCGTGTCTTCCGGGACCGCCGAATCGGCAGCCCCAGCATTTT.

This sequence joins TRBV9 and TRBJ1-5; D may be TRBD1 (5 bases). The CDR3 covers 15 residues. V shed 2 bases and J shed 4 bases, with 13 bases lying between them. CDR1 is SGDLS and CDR2 is YYNGEE in the germline V gene. In DNA form, the CDR3 reads TGTGCCAGCAGCGTCGCGGGGGGTACAAATCAGCCCCAGCATTTT. Its translation is CASSVAGGTNQPQHF.

The chain recombines TRBV9 with TRBJ2-3, with 10 nucleotides matching TRBD2. CDR1 and CDR2 from the germline V gene are SGDLS and YYNGEE. V lost 4 bases and J lost 2; bases outside the gene matches: 10. The CDR3 spans 17 residues. CDR3 sequence: CASSPRASGGYTDTQYF. For the CDR3, the DNA is TGTGCCAGCAGCCCCAGGGCTAGCGGGGGTTACACAGATACGCAGTATTTT.

The rearrangement joins TRBV6-5 to TRBJ2-1; D remains ambiguous. Trimming took 8 bases from V and 3 from J, leaving 5 bases between them. CDR1 is MNHEY, CDR2 SVGAGI, per germline. The CDR3 runs to 11 residues. The CDR3 coding sequence is TGTGCCAGCGTCAACTACAATGAGCAGTTCTTC. This codes for CASVNYNEQFF.

The chain couples TRBV7-2 to TRBJ2-1; 9 nucleotides agree with TRBD2. This CDR3 comprises 12 residues. V was pared by 4 bases and J by 15 bases, with 7 bases of the junction left unmatched. Germline V gene sequence: CDR1 SGHTA, CDR2 FQGNSA. The CDR3 spells CASSSVAGDPFF. The CDR3, as DNA: TGTGCCAGCAGCTCCGTAGCGGGAGACCCGTTCTTC.

The chain uses TRBV2 and TRBJ1-2, with TRBD1 matching 11 bases. Germline trimming cut 6 bases from V and 1 base from J; bases unmatched to any gene: 4. This CDR3 has 15 amino acids. Germline CDR1 and CDR2: SNHLY and FYNNEI. The CDR3 loop reads CASRDGTGGNYGYTF. In DNA form, the CDR3 reads TGTGCCAGCAGAGATGGGACAGGGGGTAACTATGGCTACACCTTC.

This clonotype showed up just a few times. This chain uses TRBV18 with TRBJ2-7; D perhaps matches TRBD1 (6 bases). The CDR3 contains 14 residues. Between the trimmed V and J ends, which lost 2 bases and 4 bases, there was a span of 12 bases. Germline V CDR1 and CDR2: KGHSH, LQKENI. CDR3 in DNA: TGTGCCAGCTCACCATACCCGGACAGATACGAGCAGTACTTC. Encoded protein: CASSPYPDRYEQYF.

This clonotype was seen a few times. The chain couples TRBV7-9 to TRBJ2-1; no clear D gene. From germline, CDR1 is SEHNR and CDR2 FQNEAQ (reference sequence). This CDR3 comprises 12 residues. V was shortened by 3 bases and J by 12 bases, with 12 bases between the two germline ends. Written as DNA, the CDR3 is TGTGCCAGCAGCTTCCCCATTGATGGGCAGTTCTTC. Protein: CASSFPIDGQFF.

This clonotype has more than one count but fewer than ten. The chain joins TRBV5-1 to TRBJ2-7; 9 bases match TRBD2. CDR3 length equals 15 residues. Trimming cost V 7 bases and J 7 bases; bases outside gene matches: 15. Germline V CDR1 and CDR2: SGHRS, YFSETQ. CDR3 in amino acids: CASAGDSGGSREQYF. The DNA for the CDR3 is TGCGCCAGCGCCGGGGATAGCGGGGGCTCTAGGGAGCAGTACTTC.

This chain connects TRBV13 to TRBJ1-1; D is ambiguous. Germline CDR1 reads PRHDT; CDR2 reads FYEKMQ (reference sequence). V dropped 0 bases and J dropped 0 bases, with 11 bases sitting between them. The CDR3 sequence is 16 residues long. The CDR3 DNA sequence: TGTGCCAGCAGCTTAGGGTATCGCAGCATGAACACTGAAGCTTTCTTT. Protein product: CASSLGYRSMNTEAFF.

DNA for the CDR3: TGTGCCAGCAGCTTGGCCGGGACCTTGGCCTACGAGCAGTACTTC. This translates into CASSLAGTLAYEQYF. The V call is TRBV7-9, the J call TRBJ2-7; D could derive from TRBD1 or TRBD2 (5 bases each). Germline V lookup: CDR1 SEHNR, CDR2 FQNEAQ (reference sequence). V was cut by 3 bases and J by 2 bases, with 14 bases left in between. The CDR3 consists of 15 residues.

This clonotype was detected a few times. V is TRBV25-1 and J is TRBJ2-7; D possibly corresponds to TRBD1 (7 bases). This CDR3 is built from 16 residues. V lost 0 bases and J 3 bases, leaving 15 bases between the germline ends. Germline-derived CDR1 and CDR2 are MGHDK and SYGVNS. The CDR3 DNA sequence: TGTGCCAGCAGTGAATACAGGGGGGACGGTAGCTACGAGCAGTACTTC. Translated: CASSEYRGDGSYEQYF.